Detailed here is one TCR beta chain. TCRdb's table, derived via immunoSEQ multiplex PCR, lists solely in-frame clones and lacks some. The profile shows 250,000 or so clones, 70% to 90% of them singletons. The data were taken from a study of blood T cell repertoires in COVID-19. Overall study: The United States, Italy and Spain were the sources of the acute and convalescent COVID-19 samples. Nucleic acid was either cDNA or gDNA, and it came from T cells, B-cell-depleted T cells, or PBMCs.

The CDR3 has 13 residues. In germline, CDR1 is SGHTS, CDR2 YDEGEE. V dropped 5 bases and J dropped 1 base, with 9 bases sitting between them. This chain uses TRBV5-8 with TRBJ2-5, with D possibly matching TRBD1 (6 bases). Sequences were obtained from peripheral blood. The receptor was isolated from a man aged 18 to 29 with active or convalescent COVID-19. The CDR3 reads CASSRTVQETQYF. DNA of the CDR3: TGTGCCAGCAGTCGGACAGTCCAAGAGACCCAGTACTTC.